This TCR beta chain was found in a study of cytomegalovirus exposure and HLA in healthy donors. Study summary: Genotyping of about 400 donors showed that over 65% belonged to the Caucasian-associated ancestry cluster.

This clone turned up a few times. Antigen specificity is unknown. PCR amplification relied on 60 Vbeta primers (plus 13 Jbeta primers). Measured with immunoSEQ multiplex PCR; TCRdb has only the in-frame clones, and not every one. The profile shows about 150,000 clones, around 79% of them singletons. Notes on the study in general: Later work associated over 15,000 TCR beta sequences with HLA alleles at 0.05 false discovery rate. The authors later linked a missense DCLRE1C variant to TCR beta V- and J-gene trimming.

The V gene's germline CDR1 is SGHNT and CDR2 YYREEE (reference sequence). Trimming took 5 bases from V and 6 from J; bases not matched to a gene: 13. This CDR3 spans 17 amino acids. The chain joins TRBV5-4 to TRBJ2-3, with 12 bases identical to TRBD2. What was sequenced was PBMCs. The clonotype was recovered from a man aged 25-40 years in good health and CMV-seropositive. CDR3 protein: CASRSRLAGERVDTQYF. In nucleotides, the CDR3 is TGTGCCAGCAGATCGCGACTAGCGGGAGAGCGGGTGGATACGCAGTATTTT.